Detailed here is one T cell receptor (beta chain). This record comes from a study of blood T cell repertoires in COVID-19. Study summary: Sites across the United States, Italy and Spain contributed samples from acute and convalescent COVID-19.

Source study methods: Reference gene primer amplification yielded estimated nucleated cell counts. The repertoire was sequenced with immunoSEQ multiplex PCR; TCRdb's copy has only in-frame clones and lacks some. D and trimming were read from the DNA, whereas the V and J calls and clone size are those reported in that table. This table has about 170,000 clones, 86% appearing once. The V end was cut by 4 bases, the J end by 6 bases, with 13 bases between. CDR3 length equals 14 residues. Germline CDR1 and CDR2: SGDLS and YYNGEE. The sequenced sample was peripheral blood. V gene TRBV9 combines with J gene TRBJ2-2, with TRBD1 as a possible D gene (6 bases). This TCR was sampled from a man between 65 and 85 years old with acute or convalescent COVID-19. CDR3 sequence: CASSFGQLSGELFF. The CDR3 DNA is TGTGCCAGCAGCTTCGGACAGCTCTCCGGGGAGCTGTTTTTT.